The T cell receptor beta chain described here comes from a study of Ad26.COV2.S vaccination and SARS-CoV-2 variants. TCRdb keeps only in-frame clones here, not all; method: immunoSEQ multiplex PCR. The table shows about 350,000 clones, with roughly 90% occurring only once. Treatment meaning: around 19 received Ad26.COV2.S at low or high dose, single or two shots; 5 received placebo; per-sample allocation not given. The study sampled participants on day 63 after the first vaccine or placebo injection. A Boston donor was an adult aged 18-55 years. The CDR3 spans 15 residues. The J segment lost 5 bases and the V segment lost 4 bases, leaving 6 bases of the junction unmatched. Germline assignment: CDR1 MNHEY and CDR2 SVGAGI. About this clone itself: Its target is not known.

The study, taken as a whole, reports: The study found similar non-spike TCR breadth in vaccine and placebo recipients. In vaccinated individuals, spike-specific CD8+ and CD4+ T cell responses reportedly displayed substantial breadth.

This chain links TRBV6-5 with TRBJ2-2, with 8 bases lining up with TRBD1. This specimen consisted of peripheral blood, obtained in a trial of Ad26.COV2.S vaccine versus placebo. This TCR was sampled from a person aged 18-60 years who received the Ad26.COV2.S COVID-19 vaccine or a placebo. CDR3 amino acids: CASSSGGAGTGELFF. CDR3 in DNA: TGTGCCAGCAGTTCAGGGGGCGCGGGTACCGGGGAGCTGTTTTTT.